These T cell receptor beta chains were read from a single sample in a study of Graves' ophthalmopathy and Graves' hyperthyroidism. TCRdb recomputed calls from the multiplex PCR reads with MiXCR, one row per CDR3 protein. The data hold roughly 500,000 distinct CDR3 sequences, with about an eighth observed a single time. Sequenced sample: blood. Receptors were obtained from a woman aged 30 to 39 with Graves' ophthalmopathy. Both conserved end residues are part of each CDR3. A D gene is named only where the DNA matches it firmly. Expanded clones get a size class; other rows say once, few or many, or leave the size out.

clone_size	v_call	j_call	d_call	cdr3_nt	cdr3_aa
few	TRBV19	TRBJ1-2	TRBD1	TGTGCCAGTAGTATTGGGACAGTTCCTGGCTACACCTTC	CASSIGTVPGYTF
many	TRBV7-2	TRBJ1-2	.	TGTGCCAGCAGCTTACGCTTCTCAGGGGAATCCGCAAACTATGGCTACACCTTC	CASSLRFSGESANYGYTF
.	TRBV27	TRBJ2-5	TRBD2	TGTGCCAGCAGTGACAACAGGGCGGGGGGAGAGACCCAGTACTTC	CASSDNRAGGETQYF
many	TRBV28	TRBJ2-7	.	TGTGCCAGCAGTTTTATTCAGGGATCGCGCGAGCAGTACTTC	CASSFIQGSREQYF
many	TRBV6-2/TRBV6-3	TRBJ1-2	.	TGTGCCAGCAGTTCGGTCAGGGGTGACTATGGCTACACCTTC	CASSSVRGDYGYTF
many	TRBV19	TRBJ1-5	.	TGTGCCAGTAGTATAGATCCAGGGAACCAGCCCCAGCATTTT	CASSIDPGNQPQHF
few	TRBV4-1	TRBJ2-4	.	TGCGCCAGCAGCCAAGGGGCGGGCGCCCCCAACAAAAACATTCAGTACTTC	CASSQGAGAPNKNIQYF
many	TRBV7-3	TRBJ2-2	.	TGTGCCAGCAGCTTAGGGGGAGTGGGCACCGGGGAGCTGTTTTTT	CASSLGGVGTGELFF
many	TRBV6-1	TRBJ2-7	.	TGTGCCAGCGGACGATCGGACGGGGTCCACGAGCAGTACTTC	CASGRSDGVHEQYF
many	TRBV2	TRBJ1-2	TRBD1	TGTGCCAGCAGCTTCGGACAGGGGAACGGTGGCTACACCTTC	CASSFGQGNGGYTF
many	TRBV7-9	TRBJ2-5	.	TGTGCCAGCAGCTCCGACGGGTGGCGAGGGACGGAGACCCAGTACTTC	CASSSDGWRGTETQYF
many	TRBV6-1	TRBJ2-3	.	TGTGCCAGCAGTGAATTCACAGATACGCAGTATTTT	CASSEFTDTQYF
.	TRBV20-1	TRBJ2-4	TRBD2	TGCAGTGCCGGACTAGCGGGGGGGCTAGCCAAAAACATTCAGTACTTC	CSAGLAGGLAKNIQYF
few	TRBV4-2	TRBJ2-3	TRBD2	TGTGCCAGCAGCCAGGCGTCTAGCGGTAGCACAGATACGCAGTATTTT	CASSQASSGSTDTQYF
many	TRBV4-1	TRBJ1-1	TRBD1	TGCGCCAGCAGCCAAATATGGACAGGGGACACTGAAGCTTTCTTT	CASSQIWTGDTEAFF
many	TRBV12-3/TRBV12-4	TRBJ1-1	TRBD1	TGTGCCAGCAGTCTAGGACAGGGAAAGAGTGAAGCTTTCTTT	CASSLGQGKSEAFF
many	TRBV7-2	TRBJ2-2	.	TGTGCCACTAGGTTCGGCCTGGGGAACACCGGGGAGCTGTTTTTT	CATRFGLGNTGELFF
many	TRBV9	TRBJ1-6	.	TGTGCCAGCAGCCATACAGGGTCACCCCTCCACTTT	CASSHTGSPLHF
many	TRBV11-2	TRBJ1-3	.	TGTGCCAGCAGCCGACCAACAAGAAACACCATATATTTT	CASSRPTRNTIYF
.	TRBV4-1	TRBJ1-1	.	TGCGCCAGCAGCCAGACGGGAGCAATGAACACTGAAGCTTTCTTT	CASSQTGAMNTEAFF
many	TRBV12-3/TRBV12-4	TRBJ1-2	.	TGTGCCAGCAGATCCGGACGGGGCAACTATGGCTACACCTTC	CASRSGRGNYGYTF
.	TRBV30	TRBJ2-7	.	TGTGCCTCCCGACTAGACTCCTACGAGCAGTACTTC	CASRLDSYEQYF
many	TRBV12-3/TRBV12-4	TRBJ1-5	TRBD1	TGTGCCAGCAGTCCTACAGGGGGCGGACAGCCCCAGCATTTT	CASSPTGGGQPQHF
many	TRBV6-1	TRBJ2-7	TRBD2	TGTGCCAGCAGCTTCGGGGGGGCGTTGTACGAGCAGTACTTC	CASSFGGALYEQYF
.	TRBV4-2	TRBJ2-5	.	TGTGCCAGCAGCCTCGACCCTCAACTGAATCCGGAGACCCAGTACTTC	CASSLDPQLNPETQYF
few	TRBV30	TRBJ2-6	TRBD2	TGTGCCTGGAGTTCCATGGGGCGGGGGGCCAACTCTGGGGCCAACGTCCTGACTTTC	CAWSSMGRGANSGANVLTF
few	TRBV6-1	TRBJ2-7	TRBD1	TGTGCCAGCAGCGGGACAGGGAGGGCCTACGAGCAGTACTTC	CASSGTGRAYEQYF
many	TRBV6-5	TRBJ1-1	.	TGTGCCAGCAGCCAACGACTGAACACTGAAGCTTTCTTT	CASSQRLNTEAFF
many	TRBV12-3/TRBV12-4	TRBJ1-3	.	TGTGCCAGCAGTTTATCCGGGGGGCTAGGAAACACCATATATTTT	CASSLSGGLGNTIYF
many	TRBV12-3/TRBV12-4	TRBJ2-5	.	TGTGCCAGCAGCCCGAAGGTAGGGGTTGCGACCCAGTACTTC	CASSPKVGVATQYF
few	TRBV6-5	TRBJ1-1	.	TGTGCCAGCAGTTCCCCCCGCGGGCAGGGGAACACTGAAGCTTTCTTT	CASSSPRGQGNTEAFF
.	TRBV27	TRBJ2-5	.	TGTGCCAGCAGTCCGACGTTCCGGTATCAAGAGACCCAGTACTTC	CASSPTFRYQETQYF
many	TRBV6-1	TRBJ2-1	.	TGTGTCAGCAGCTCCGGAGGTGAGCAGTTCTTC	CVSSSGGEQFF